These T cell receptor beta chains were read from a single sample in a study of blood T cell repertoires in COVID-19. Clones were read by immunoSEQ multiplex PCR, and TCRdb kept only the in-frame ones, dropping some. The profile shows under 200,000 clones, around four fifths of them singletons. The sequencing input was peripheral blood. The receptors were sampled from a woman aged 55-69 years with acute or convalescent COVID-19. Both conserved end residues are part of each CDR3. The D gene is left open where the match is weak. Not all rows give a size; the values are once, few, many and, for expanded clones, a class.

j_call | clone_size | v_call | d_call | cdr3_aa | cdr3_nt
TRBJ1-2 | - | TRBV19 | - | CASTLSDRFYGYTF | TGTGCCAGCACACTGTCGGACAGATTCTATGGCTACACCTTC
TRBJ1-4 | - | TRBV7-8 | TRBD1 | CASSFRGLKEKLFF | TGTGCCAGCAGCTTCAGGGGGCTGAAAGAAAAACTGTTTTTT
TRBJ1-5 | once | TRBV10-1 | TRBD1 | CASNITGESNQPQHF | TGCGCCAGCAATATTACAGGGGAAAGCAATCAGCCCCAGCATTTT
TRBJ1-4 | few | TRBV7-8 | TRBD1 | CASSPTGNEKLFF | TGTGCCAGCAGCCCGACAGGGAATGAAAAACTGTTTTTT
TRBJ2-7 | - | TRBV12-3/TRBV12-4 | TRBD1 | CASRRDSPYEQYF | TGTGCCAGCAGGAGGGACAGCCCCTACGAGCAGTACTTC
TRBJ1-4 | - | TRBV24-1 | - | CATSDPTSGTNEKLFF | TGTGCCACCAGTGACCCCACGTCGGGAACTAATGAAAAACTGTTTTTT
TRBJ2-3 | - | TRBV6-4 | TRBD2 | CASSSGGLADTQYF | TGTGCCAGCAGTAGCGGGGGATTGGCAGATACGCAGTATTTT
TRBJ1-5 | - | TRBV5-5 | - | CASSPRMGGLSNQPQHF | TGTGCCAGCAGCCCCCGGATGGGAGGACTTAGCAATCAGCCCCAGCATTTT
TRBJ2-3 | - | TRBV9 | TRBD2 | CASSVALAPSTDTQYF | TGTGCCAGCAGCGTAGCACTAGCGCCTAGCACAGATACGCAGTATTTT
TRBJ2-5 | - | TRBV7-2 | - | CASSLTRRETQYF | TGTGCCAGCAGCTTAACGAGGAGAGAGACCCAGTACTTC
TRBJ1-3 | - | TRBV6-5 | TRBD1 | CASSLGDSFSGNTIYF | TGTGCCAGCAGTTTAGGGGACAGTTTCTCTGGAAACACCATATATTTT
TRBJ2-1 | - | TRBV10-2 | TRBD2 | CASGRGARNEQFF | TGCGCCAGCGGGCGGGGGGCGCGCAATGAGCAGTTCTTC
TRBJ1-2 | once | TRBV24-1 | - | CATSDKWPNYGYTF | TGTGCCACCAGTGATAAATGGCCTAACTATGGCTACACCTTC
TRBJ2-1 | - | TRBV18 | - | CASSPPWQAYNEQFF | TGTGCCAGCTCACCACCGTGGCAGGCCTACAATGAGCAGTTCTTC
TRBJ1-5 | - | TRBV28 | TRBD1 | CASSTGTGNNQPQHF | TGTGCCAGCAGCACAGGGACAGGGAACAATCAGCCCCAGCATTTT